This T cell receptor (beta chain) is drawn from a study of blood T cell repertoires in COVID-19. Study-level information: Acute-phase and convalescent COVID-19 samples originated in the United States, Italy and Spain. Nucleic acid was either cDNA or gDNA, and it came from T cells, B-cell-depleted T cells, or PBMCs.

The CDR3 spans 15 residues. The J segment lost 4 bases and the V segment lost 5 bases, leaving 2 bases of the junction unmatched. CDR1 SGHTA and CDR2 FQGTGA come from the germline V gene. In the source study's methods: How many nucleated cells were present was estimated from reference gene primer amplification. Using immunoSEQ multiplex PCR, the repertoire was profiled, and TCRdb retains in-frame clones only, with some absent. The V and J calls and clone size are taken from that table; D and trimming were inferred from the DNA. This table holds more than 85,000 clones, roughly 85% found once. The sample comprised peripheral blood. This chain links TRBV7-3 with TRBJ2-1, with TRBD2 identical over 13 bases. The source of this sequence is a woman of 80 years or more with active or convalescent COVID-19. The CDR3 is CASSPTSGRYNEQFF. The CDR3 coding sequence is TGTGCCAGCAGCCCGACTAGCGGGAGGTACAATGAGCAGTTCTTC.